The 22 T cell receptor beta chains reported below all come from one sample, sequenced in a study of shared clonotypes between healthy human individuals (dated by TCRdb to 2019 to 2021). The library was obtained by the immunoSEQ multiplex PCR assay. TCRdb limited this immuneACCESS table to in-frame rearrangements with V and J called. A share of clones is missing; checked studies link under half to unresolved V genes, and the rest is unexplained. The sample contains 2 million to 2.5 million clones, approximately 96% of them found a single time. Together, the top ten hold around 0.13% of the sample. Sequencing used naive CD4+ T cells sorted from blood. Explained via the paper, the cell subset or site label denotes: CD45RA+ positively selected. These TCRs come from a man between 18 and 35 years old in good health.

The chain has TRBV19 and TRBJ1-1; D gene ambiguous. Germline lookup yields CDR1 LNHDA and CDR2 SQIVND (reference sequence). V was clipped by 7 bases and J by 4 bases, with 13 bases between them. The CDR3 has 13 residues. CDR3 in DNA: TGTGCCAGTAACCTCATTGAGGGCACTGAAGCTTTCTTT. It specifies CASNLIEGTEAFF.

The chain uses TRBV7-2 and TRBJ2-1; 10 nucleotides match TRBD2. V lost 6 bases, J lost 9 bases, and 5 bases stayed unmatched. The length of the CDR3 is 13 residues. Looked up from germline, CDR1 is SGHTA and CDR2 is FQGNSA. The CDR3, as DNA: TGTGCCAGCAGGGACGGGACTAGCGCTGAGCAGTTCTTC. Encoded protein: CASRDGTSAEQFF. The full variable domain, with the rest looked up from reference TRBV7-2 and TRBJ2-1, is GAGVSQSPSNKVTEKGKDVELRCDPISGHTALYWYRQSLGQGLEFLIYFQGNSAPDKSGLPSDRFSAERTGGSVSTLTIQRTQQEDSAVYLCASRDGTSAEQFFGPGTRLTVL.

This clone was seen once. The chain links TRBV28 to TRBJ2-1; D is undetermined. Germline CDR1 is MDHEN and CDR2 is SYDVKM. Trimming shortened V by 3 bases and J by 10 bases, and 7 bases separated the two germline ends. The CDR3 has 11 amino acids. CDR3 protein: CASSLRQEQFF. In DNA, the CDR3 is TGTGCCAGCAGTTTGAGGCAGGAGCAGTTCTTC.

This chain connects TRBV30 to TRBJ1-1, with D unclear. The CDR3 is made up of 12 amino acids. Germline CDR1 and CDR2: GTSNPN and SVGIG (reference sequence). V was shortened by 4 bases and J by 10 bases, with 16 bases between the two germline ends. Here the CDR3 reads CAWIGVGMGAFF. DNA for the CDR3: TGTGCCTGGATCGGCGTAGGGATGGGAGCTTTCTTT.

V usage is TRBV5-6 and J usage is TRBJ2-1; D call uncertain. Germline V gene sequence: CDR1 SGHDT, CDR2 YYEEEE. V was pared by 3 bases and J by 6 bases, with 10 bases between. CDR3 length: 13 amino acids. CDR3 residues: CASSSRRGNEQFF. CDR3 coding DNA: TGTGCCAGCAGCTCCCGGAGAGGCAATGAGCAGTTCTTC.

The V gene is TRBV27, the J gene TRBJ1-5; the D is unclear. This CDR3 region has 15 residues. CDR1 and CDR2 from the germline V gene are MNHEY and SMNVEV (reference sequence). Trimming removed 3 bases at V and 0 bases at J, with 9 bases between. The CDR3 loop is CASSLWGNSNQPQHF. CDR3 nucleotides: TGTGCCAGCAGTTTGTGGGGAAATAGCAATCAGCCCCAGCATTTT.

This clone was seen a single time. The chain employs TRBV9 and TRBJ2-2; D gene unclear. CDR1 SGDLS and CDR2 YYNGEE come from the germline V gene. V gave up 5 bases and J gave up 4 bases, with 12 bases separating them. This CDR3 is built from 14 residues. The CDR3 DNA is TGTGCCAGCAGATCTGGGCAAGGCACCGGGGAGCTGTTTTTT. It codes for CASRSGQGTGELFF.

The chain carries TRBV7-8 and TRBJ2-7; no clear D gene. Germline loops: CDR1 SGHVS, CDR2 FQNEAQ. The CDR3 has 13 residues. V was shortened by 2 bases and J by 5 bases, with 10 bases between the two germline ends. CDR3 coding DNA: TGTGCCAGCAGCTTACAGGCGGTGGACGAGCAGTACTTC. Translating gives CASSLQAVDEQYF.

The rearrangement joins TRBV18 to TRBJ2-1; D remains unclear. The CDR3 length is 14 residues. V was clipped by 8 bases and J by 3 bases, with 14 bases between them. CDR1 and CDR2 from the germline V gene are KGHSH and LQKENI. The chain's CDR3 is CASLTGTDYNEQFF. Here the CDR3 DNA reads TGTGCCAGCCTAACCGGCACAGACTACAATGAGCAGTTCTTC. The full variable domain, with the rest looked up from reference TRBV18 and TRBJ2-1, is NAGVMQNPRHLVRRRGQEARLRCSPMKGHSHVYWYRQLPEEGLKFMVYLQKENIIDESGMPKERFSAEFPKEGPSILRIQQVVRGDSAAYFCASLTGTDYNEQFFGPGTRLTVL.

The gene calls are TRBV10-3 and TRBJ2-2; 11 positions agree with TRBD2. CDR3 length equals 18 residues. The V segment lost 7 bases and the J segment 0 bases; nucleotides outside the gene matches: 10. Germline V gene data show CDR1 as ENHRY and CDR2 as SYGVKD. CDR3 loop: CAITPGTSGGPNTGELFF. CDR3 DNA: TGTGCCATCACCCCTGGCACTAGCGGGGGTCCGAACACCGGGGAGCTGTTTTTT.

The CDR3: CASSQSGETQYF. DNA of the CDR3: TGCGCCAGCAGCCAGAGCGGGGAGACCCAGTACTTC. The rearrangement uses TRBV4-1 and TRBJ2-5, with D possibly TRBD2 on 6 matching bases. The ends were cut back, 3 bases at V and 5 bases at J, with 7 bases in the middle. CDR3 size: 12 residues. Germline CDR1 reads MGHRA; CDR2 reads YSYEKL.

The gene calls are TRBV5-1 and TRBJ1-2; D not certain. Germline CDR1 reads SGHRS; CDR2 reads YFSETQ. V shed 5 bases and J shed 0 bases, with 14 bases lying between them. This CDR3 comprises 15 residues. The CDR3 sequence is CASSSDPQANYGYTF. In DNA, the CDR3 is TGCGCCAGCAGTTCCGACCCACAAGCTAACTATGGCTACACCTTC.

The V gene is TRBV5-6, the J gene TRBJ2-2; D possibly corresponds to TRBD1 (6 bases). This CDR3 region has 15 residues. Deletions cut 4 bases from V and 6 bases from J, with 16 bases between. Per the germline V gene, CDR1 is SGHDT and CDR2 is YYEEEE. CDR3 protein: CASSAIRAGAGELFF. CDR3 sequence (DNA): TGTGCCAGCAGCGCCATCCGGGCAGGGGCCGGGGAGCTGTTTTTT.

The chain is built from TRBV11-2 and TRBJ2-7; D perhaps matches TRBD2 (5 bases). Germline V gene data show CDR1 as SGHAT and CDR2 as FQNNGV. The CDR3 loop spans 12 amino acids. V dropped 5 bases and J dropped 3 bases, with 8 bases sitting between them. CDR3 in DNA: TGTGCCAGCAGCCCCGGACTCTACGAGCAGTACTTC. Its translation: CASSPGLYEQYF.

The CDR3 reads CSVGRDSGPSTEAFF. CDR3 nucleotides: TGCAGCGTTGGCCGGGACAGCGGCCCAAGCACTGAAGCTTTCTTT. This chain uses TRBV29-1 with TRBJ1-1, with 7 nucleotides matching TRBD1. This CDR3 region has 15 residues. CDR1 and CDR2 from the germline V gene are SQVTM and ANQGSEA. J was trimmed by 4 bases and V by 4 bases; bases with no gene match: 12.

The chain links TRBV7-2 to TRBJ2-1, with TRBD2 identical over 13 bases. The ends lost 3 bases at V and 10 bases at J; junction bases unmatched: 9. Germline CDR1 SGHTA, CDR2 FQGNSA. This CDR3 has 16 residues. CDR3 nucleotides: TGTGCCAGCAGCTTCCCCGGGACTAGCGGGATTGGGGAGCAGTTCTTC. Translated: CASSFPGTSGIGEQFF.

The CDR3 nucleotides read TGTGCCAGCAGCTCAGCGGGTTTTAGCACAGATACGCAGTATTTT. Protein: CASSSAGFSTDTQYF. The rearrangement uses TRBV25-1 and TRBJ2-3, with D possibly being TRBD2 (6 bases). Germline-derived CDR1 and CDR2 are MGHDK and SYGVNS. V was shortened by 6 bases and J by 0 bases, with 13 bases between the two germline ends. The CDR3 loop spans 15 amino acids.

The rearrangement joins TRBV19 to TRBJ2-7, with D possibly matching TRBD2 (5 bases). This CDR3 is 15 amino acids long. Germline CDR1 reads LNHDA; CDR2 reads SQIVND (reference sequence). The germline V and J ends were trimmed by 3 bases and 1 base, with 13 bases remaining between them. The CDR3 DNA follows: TGTGCCAGTAGTATTGGTGGGAGCGTTTCCTACGAGCAGTACTTC. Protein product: CASSIGGSVSYEQYF.

CDR3: CASSLLPGLAGMKAGYEQYF. CDR3 bases: TGTGCCAGCAGCCTCCTCCCGGGACTAGCGGGGATGAAGGCTGGCTACGAGCAGTACTTC. The J gene is TRBJ2-7, the V gene TRBV7-3, with 13 positions matching TRBD2. The CDR3 loop spans 20 amino acids. V dropped 5 bases and J dropped 3; count of bases not matched to a gene: 19. The germline CDR1 and CDR2 sequences are SGHTA and FQGTGA.

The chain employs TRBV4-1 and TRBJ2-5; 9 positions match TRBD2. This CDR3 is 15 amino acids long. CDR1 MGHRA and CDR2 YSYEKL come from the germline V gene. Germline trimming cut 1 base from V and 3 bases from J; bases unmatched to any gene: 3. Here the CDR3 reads CASSQGTSDEETQYF. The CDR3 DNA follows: TGCGCCAGCAGCCAAGGGACTAGCGATGAAGAGACCCAGTACTTC.

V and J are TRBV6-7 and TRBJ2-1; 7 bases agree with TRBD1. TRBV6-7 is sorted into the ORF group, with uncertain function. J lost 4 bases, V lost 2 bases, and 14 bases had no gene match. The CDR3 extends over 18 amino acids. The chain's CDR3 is CASSYPTLPGGTYNEQFF. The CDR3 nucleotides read TGTGCCAGCAGTTACCCTACCTTGCCAGGGGGAACATACAATGAGCAGTTCTTC.

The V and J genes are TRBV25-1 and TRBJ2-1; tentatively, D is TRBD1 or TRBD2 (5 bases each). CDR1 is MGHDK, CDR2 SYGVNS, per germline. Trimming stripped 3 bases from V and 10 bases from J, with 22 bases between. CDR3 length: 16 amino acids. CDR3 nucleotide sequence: TGTGCCAGCAGTGACACTTGGGACCGTGGGGCGCCAGAGCAGTTCTTC. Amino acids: CASSDTWDRGAPEQFF.